The clone carrying this T cell receptor beta chain was found once. The data stem from a study of blood T cell repertoires in COVID-19. Study as a whole: The study drew acute and convalescent COVID-19 samples from the United States, Italy and Spain.

Libraries were prepared by immunoSEQ multiplex PCR; TCRdb keeps only in-frame clonotypes and omits some of them. The sample holds roughly 300,000 clones; approximately 89% are singletons and the top ten take 2.2%. V was cut by 4 bases and J by 5 bases, with 24 bases left in between. CDR1 and CDR2 (germline): SQVTM, ANQGSEA. CDR3 length: 16 amino acids. Sequenced sample: peripheral blood. The TCR sequence derives from a woman younger than 45 with COVID-19, enrolled during active disease. This chain joins TRBV29-1 and TRBJ2-7; TRBD1 might be the D (6 bases). CDR3 sequence reads: CSVGLTPGRGVDEQYF. DNA of the CDR3: TGCAGCGTTGGGCTTACCCCGGGCAGGGGAGTCGACGAGCAGTACTTC.